This T cell receptor (beta chain) was recorded in a study of T cells after yellow fever vaccination. V was pared by 9 bases and J by 1 base, with 14 bases between. The CDR3 is made up of 14 amino acids. Germline CDR1 reads SGHRS; CDR2 reads YFSETQ. MiXCR was run by TCRdb on the 5' RACE reads, yielding one entry per CDR3 protein. The repertoire has 550,000 to 750,000 distinct CDR3 sequences, about 13% of them found once; the top ten carry 11% to 15%. The source was PBMCs, collected on the day of the yellow fever booster vaccination. The clonotype originates from a man in his thirties or forties who received the YFV17D yellow fever vaccine. The V and J genes are TRBV5-1 and TRBJ2-1; no clear D. CDR3 in amino acids: CATRPGRSYNEQFF. The CDR3 DNA reads TGCGCCACCCGGCCCGGGCGATCCTACAATGAGCAGTTCTTC.